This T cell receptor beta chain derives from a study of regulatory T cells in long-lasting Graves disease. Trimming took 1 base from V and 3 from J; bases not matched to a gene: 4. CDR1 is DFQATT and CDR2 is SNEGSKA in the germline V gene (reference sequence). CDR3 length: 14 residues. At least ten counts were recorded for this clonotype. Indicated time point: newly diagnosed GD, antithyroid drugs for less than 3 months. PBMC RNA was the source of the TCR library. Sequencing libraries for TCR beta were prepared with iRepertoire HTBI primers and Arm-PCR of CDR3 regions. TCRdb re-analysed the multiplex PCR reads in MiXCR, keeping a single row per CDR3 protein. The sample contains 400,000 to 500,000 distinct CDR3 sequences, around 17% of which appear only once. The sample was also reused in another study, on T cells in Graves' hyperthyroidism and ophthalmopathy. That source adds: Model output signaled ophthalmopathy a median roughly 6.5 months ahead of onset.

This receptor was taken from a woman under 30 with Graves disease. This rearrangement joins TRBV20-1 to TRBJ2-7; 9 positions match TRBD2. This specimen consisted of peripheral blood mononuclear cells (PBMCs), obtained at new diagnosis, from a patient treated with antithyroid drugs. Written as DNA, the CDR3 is TGCAGTGCTAGAGCAGAGCGGGAGGTCTACGAGCAGTACTTC. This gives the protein CSARAEREVYEQYF.